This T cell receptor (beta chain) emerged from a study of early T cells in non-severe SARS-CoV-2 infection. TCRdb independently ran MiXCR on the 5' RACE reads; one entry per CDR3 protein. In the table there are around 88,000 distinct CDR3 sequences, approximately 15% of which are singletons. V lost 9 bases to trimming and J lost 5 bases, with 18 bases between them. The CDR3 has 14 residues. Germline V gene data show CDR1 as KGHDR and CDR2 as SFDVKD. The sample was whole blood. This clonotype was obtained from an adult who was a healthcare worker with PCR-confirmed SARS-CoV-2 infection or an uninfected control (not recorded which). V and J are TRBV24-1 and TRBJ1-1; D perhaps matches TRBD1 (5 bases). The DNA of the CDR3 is TGTGCCACCGCACCGGGGGGGATTAATACTGAAGCTTTCTTT. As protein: CATAPGGINTEAFF.